This TCR beta chain was sequenced during a study of T cell changes during pregnancy in multiple sclerosis. The CDR3 runs to 15 residues. Germline V gene sequence: CDR1 KGHSH, CDR2 LQKENI. The trim removed 3 bases at V and 6 bases at J, leaving 4 bases unmatched. The data were produced by immunoSEQ multiplex PCR, yet TCRdb's version contains in-frame clones alone and is incomplete. The sample shows approximately 88,000 clones, 90% to 95% of them seen only once. This receptor was taken from a female donor with multiple sclerosis, enrolled in a pregnancy study. The chain uses TRBV18 and TRBJ1-5; TRBD1 matches at 11 bases. The source was peripheral blood, collected in the second trimester of pregnancy. CDR3 sequence: CASSPIGTGGQPQHF. CDR3 in DNA: TGTGCCAGCTCACCTATAGGGACAGGGGGTCAGCCCCAGCATTTT.